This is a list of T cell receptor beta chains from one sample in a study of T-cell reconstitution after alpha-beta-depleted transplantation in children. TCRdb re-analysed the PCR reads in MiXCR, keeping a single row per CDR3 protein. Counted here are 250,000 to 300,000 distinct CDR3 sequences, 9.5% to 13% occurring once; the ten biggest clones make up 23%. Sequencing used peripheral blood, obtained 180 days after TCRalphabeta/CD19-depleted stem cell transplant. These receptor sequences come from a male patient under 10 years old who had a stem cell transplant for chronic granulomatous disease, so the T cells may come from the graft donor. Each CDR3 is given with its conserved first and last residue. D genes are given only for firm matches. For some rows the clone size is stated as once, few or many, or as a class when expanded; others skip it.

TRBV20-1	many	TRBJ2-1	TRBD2	CSAQAGVYNEQFF	TGCAGTGCTCAAGCGGGAGTCTACAATGAGCAGTTCTTC
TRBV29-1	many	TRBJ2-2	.	CSVSGRSGTGELFF	TGCAGCGTTTCGGGCCGATCGGGCACCGGGGAGCTGTTTTTT
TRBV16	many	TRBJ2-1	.	CASSRRGSFNEQFF	TGTGCCAGCAGCCGACGTGGGAGTTTCAATGAGCAGTTCTTC
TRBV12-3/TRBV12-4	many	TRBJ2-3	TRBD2	CASSLEGLAADTQYF	TGTGCCAGCAGTCTAGAGGGCCTAGCGGCAGATACGCAGTATTTT
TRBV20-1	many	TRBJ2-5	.	CSACQGKGETQYF	TGCAGTGCTTGCCAAGGGAAGGGTGAGACCCAGTACTTC
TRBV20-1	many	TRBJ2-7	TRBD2	CSARDRTRTSGRYEQYF	TGCAGTGCTAGAGATCGTACTCGGACTAGCGGGAGGTACGAGCAGTACTTC
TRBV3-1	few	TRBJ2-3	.	CASSPEYTDTQYF	TGTGCCAGCAGCCCCGAGTATACAGATACGCAGTATTTT
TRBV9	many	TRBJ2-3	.	CASSGADTDTQYF	TGTGCCAGCAGCGGCGCGGACACAGATACGCAGTATTTT
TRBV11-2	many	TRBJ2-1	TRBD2	CASSSRLAGGFRDEQFF	TGTGCCAGCAGCTCGAGACTAGCGGGAGGGTTTAGGGATGAGCAGTTCTTC
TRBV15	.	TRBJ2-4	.	CSTSRDRPRDSQYF	TGTTCCACCAGCAGAGATCGACCTCGGGATTCCCAGTACTTC
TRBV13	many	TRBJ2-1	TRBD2	CASSLSRFGGGGYNEQFF	TGTGCCAGCAGCTTAAGCCGGTTTGGCGGCGGGGGTTACAATGAGCAGTTCTTC
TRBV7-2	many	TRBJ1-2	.	CASTGDRSYGYTF	TGTGCCAGCACGGGCGACAGAAGCTATGGCTACACCTTC
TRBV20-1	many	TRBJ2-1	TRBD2	CSTALAGKSSYNEQFF	TGCAGCACCGCCCTAGCGGGGAAAAGCTCCTACAATGAGCAGTTCTTC
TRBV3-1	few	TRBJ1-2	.	CASSPELDYGYTF	TGTGCCAGCAGCCCCGAATTGGACTATGGCTACACCTTC
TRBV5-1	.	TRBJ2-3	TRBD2	CASSSKRDGRYTHTQYF	TGCGCCAGCAGCTCCAAGCGGGACGGGAGGTACACTCATACGCAGTATTTT
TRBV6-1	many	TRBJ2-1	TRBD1	CASSGQGASPEQFF	TGTGCCAGCAGTGGACAGGGGGCGAGTCCCGAGCAGTTCTTC
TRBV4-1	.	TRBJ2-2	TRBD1	CASSQRTGGLEGTGELFF	TGCGCCAGCAGCCAGCGGACAGGGGGCCTGGAGGGCACCGGGGAGCTGTTTTTT
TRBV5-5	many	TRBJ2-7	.	CASSIVAAYEQYF	TGTGCCAGCAGCATCGTGGCTGCCTACGAGCAGTACTTC
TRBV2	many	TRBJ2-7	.	CASVRGTVTYEQYF	TGTGCCAGCGTAAGAGGGACGGTAACCTACGAGCAGTACTTC
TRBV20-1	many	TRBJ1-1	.	CSASLTQNTEAFF	TGCAGTGCTAGTCTGACACAGAACACTGAAGCTTTCTTT
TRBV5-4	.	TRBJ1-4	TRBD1	CASSPGTGIEKLFF	TGTGCCAGCAGCCCCGGGACAGGGATTGAAAAACTGTTTTTT
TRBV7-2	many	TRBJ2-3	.	CASSKATDTQYF	TGTGCCAGCAGCAAAGCCACAGATACGCAGTATTTT